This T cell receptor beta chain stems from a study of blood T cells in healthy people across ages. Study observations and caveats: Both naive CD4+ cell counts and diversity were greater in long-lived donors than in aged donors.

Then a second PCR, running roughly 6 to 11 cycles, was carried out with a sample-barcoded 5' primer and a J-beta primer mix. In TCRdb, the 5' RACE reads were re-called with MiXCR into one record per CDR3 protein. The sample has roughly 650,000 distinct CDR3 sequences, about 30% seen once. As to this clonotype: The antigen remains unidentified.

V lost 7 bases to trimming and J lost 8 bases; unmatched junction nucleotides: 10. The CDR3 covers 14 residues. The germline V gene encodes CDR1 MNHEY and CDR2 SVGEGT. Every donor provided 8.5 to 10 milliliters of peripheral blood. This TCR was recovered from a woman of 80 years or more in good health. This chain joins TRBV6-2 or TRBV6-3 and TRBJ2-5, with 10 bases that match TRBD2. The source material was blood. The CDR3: CASTTGLALDTQYF. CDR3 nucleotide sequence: TGTGCCAGCACCACGGGACTAGCGTTGGACACCCAGTACTTC.